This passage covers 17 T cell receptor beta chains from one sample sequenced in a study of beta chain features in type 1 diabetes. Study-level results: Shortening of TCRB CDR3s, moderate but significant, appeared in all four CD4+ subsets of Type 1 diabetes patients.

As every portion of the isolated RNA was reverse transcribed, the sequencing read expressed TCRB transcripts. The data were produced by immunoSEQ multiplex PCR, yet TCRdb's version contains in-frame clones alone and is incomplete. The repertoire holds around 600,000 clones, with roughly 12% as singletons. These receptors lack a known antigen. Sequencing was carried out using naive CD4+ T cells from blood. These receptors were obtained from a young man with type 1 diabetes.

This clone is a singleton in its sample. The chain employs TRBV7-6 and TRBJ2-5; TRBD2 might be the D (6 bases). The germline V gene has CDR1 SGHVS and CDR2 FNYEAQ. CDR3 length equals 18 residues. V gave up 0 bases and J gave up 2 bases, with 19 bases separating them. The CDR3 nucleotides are TGTGCCAGCAGCTTAGCCCCACGTGGGCGGGGAGTTCAAGAGACCCAGTACTTC. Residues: CASSLAPRGRGVQETQYF.

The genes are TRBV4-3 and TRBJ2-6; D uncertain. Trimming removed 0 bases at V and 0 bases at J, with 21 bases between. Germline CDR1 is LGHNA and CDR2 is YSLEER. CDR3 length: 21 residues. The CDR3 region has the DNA TGCGCCAGCAGCCAAGAGATCCCTAGGGCCAGGCAGAGCTCTGGGGCCAACGTCCTGACTTTC. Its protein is CASSQEIPRARQSSGANVLTF.

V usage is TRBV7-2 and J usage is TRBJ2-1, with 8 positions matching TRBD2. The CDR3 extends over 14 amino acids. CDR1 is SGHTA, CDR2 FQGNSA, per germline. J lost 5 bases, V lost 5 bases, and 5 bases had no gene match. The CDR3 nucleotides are TGTGCCAGCAGCCCGGGGGGGACGAACAATGAGCAGTTCTTC. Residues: CASSPGGTNNEQFF.

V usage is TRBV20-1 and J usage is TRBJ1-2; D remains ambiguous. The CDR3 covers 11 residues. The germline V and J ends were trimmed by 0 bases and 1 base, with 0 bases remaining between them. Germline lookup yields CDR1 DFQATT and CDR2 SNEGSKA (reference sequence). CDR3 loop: CSARDNYGYTF. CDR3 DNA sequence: TGCAGTGCTAGAGATAACTATGGCTACACCTTC.

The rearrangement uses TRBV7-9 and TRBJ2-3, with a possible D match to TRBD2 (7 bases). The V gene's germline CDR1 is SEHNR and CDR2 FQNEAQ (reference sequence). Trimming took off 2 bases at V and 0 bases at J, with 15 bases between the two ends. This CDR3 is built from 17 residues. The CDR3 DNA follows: TGTGCCAGCAGCTTATTGGCGGGGGCCCATAGCACAGATACGCAGTATTTT. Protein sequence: CASSLLAGAHSTDTQYF. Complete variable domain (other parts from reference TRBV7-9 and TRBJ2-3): DTGVSQNPRHKITKRGQNVTFRCDPISEHNRLYWYRQTLGQGPEFLTYFQNEAQLEKSRLLSDRFSAERPKGSFSTLEIQRTEQGDSAMYLCASSLLAGAHSTDTQYFGPGTRLTVL.

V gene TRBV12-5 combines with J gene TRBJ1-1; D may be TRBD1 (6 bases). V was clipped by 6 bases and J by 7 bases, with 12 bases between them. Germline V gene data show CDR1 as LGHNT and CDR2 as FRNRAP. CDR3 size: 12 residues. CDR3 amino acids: CASGSRGDEAFF. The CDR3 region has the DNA TGTGCTAGTGGATCCAGGGGAGATGAAGCTTTCTTT.

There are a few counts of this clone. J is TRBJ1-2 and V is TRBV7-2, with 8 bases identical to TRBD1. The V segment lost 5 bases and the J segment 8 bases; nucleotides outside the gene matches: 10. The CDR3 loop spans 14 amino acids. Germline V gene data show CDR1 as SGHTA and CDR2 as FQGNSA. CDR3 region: CASSLLTGESGYTF. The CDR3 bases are TGTGCCAGCAGCCTGCTGACAGGGGAAAGCGGCTACACCTTC.

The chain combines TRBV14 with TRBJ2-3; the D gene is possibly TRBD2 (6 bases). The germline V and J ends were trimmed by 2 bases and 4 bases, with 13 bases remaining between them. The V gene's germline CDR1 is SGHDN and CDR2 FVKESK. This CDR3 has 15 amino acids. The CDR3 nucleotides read TGTGCCAGCAGCCAATGGAGGGGAACCCCAGATACGCAGTATTTT. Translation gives CASSQWRGTPDTQYF. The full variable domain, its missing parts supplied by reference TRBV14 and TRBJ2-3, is EAGVTQFPSHSVIEKGQTVTLRCDPISGHDNLYWYRRVMGKEIKFLLHFVKESKQDESGMPNNRFLAERTGGTYSTLKVQPAELEDSGVYFCASSQWRGTPDTQYFGPGTRLTVL.

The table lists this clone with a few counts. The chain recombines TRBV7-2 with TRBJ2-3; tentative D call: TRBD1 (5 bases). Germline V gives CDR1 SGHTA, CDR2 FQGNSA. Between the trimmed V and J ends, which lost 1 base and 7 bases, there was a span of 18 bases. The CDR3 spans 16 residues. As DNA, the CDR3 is TGTGCCAGCAGCTTAGTAGGGCAGGGCCCTAGGAATACGCAGTATTTT. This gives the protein CASSLVGQGPRNTQYF.

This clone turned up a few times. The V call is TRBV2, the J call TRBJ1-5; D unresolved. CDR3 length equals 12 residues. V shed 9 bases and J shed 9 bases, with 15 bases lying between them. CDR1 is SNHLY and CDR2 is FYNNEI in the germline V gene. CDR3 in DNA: TGTGCCAGTAGGGAAGCGGGGAGGCCCCAGCATTTT. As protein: CASREAGRPQHF.

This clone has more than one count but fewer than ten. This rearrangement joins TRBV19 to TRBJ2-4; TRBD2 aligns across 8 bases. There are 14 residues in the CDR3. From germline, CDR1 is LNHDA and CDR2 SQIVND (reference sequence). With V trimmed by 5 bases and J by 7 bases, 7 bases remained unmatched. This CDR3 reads CASSVGRVRNIQYF. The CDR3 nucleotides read TGTGCCAGTAGTGTCGGGAGGGTGAGGAACATTCAGTACTTC. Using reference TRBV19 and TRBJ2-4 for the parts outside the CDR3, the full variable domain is DGGITQSPKYLFRKEGQNVTLSCEQNLNHDAMYWYRQDPGQGLRLIYYSQIVNDFQKGDIAEGYSVSREKKESFPLTVTSAQKNPTAFYLCASSVGRVRNIQYFGAGTRLSVL.

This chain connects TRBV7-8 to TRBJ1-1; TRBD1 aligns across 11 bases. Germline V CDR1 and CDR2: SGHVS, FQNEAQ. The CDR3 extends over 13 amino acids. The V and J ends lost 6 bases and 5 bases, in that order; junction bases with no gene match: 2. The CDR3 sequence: CASRDRGLTEAFF. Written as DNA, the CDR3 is TGTGCCAGCAGGGACAGGGGGCTAACTGAAGCTTTCTTT.

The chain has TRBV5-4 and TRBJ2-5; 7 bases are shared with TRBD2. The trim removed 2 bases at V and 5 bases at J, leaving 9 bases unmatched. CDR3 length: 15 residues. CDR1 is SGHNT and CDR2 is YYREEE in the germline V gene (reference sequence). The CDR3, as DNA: TGTGCCAGCAGCTTAGCGGGACTAAGACCGGAGACCCAGTACTTC. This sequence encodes CASSLAGLRPETQYF.

The CDR3 protein is CASSLATGSTYEQYF. The CDR3 bases are TGTGCCAGCAGCTTAGCGACAGGTAGTACCTACGAGCAGTACTTC. The chain joins TRBV7-2 to TRBJ2-7, with D possibly TRBD1 on 6 matching bases. Germline V gene sequence: CDR1 SGHTA, CDR2 FQGNSA. This CDR3 spans 15 amino acids. Trimming shortened V by 0 bases and J by 2 bases, and 11 bases separated the two germline ends. Supplemented by reference TRBV7-2 and TRBJ2-7, the full variable domain reads GAGVSQSPSNKVTEKGKDVELRCDPISGHTALYWYRQSLGQGLEFLIYFQGNSAPDKSGLPSDRFSAERTGGSVSTLTIQRTQQEDSAVYLCASSLATGSTYEQYFGPGTRLTVT.

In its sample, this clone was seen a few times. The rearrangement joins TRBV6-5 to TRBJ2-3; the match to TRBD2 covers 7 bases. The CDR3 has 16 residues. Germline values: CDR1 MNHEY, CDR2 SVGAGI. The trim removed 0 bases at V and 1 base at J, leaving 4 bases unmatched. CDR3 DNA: TGTGCCAGCAGTTACTCGGGGCTAGCGGGCACAGATACGCAGTATTTT. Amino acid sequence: CASSYSGLAGTDTQYF.

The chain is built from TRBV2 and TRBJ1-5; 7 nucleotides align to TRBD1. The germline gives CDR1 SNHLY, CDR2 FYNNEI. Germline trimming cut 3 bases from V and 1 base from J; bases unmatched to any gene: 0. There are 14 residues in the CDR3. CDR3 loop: CASSDRGSNQPQHF. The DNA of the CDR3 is TGTGCCAGCAGTGACAGGGGGAGCAATCAGCCCCAGCATTTT.

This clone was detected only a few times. The CDR3 region is CATRTIYGYTF. The CDR3 nucleotides are TGTGCCACCAGAACCATCTATGGCTACACCTTC. The chain recombines TRBV6-5 with TRBJ1-2; D is unclear. V was cut by 10 bases and J by 4 bases, with 10 bases left in between. Germline lookup yields CDR1 MNHEY and CDR2 SVGAGI. The CDR3 runs 11 residues.